Listed here are 21 T cell receptor beta chains from one sample, sequenced in a study of cytomegalovirus exposure and HLA in healthy donors. This PCR relied on a set of 60 Vbeta primers and 13 Jbeta primers. Sequencing was performed with immunoSEQ multiplex PCR; in TCRdb, only in-frame clones are kept and a portion is missing. This table holds 120,000 to 150,000 clones, around 79% found once. The sample was PBMCs. The receptor set was obtained from a male donor in good health and CMV-seronegative.

This chain joins TRBV7-2 and TRBJ2-7; weak D call: TRBD1 (5 bases). Germline-derived CDR1 and CDR2 are SGHTA and FQGNSA. CDR3 length equals 14 residues. Trimming took 6 bases from V and 8 from J, leaving 20 bases between them. The CDR3 nucleotides read TGTGCCAGCAGAGGGGAACACTTGAAGTTTAAGCAGTACTTC. The encoded protein is CASRGEHLKFKQYF.

The CDR3 DNA sequence: TGTGCCAGCAGTTCCGGGACTAGCGGGGGCGGGGACATTCAGTACTTC. This codes for CASSSGTSGGGDIQYF. The chain carries TRBV6-5 and TRBJ2-4, with 14 bases matching TRBD2. Germline lookup yields CDR1 MNHEY and CDR2 SVGAGI. The CDR3 loop spans 16 amino acids. V shed 4 bases, J shed 8 bases, and the junction held 7 bases outside the gene matches.

This chain uses TRBV5-1 with TRBJ2-3; the D gene is possibly TRBD1 (5 bases). The CDR3 is 15 amino acids. In germline, CDR1 is SGHRS, CDR2 YFSETQ. Trimming left V 4 bases short and J 0 bases short, with 12 bases between. This CDR3 is CASSAQGRSTDTQYF. Written as DNA, the CDR3 is TGCGCCAGCAGCGCGCAGGGCCGTAGCACAGATACGCAGTATTTT.

This chain uses TRBV9 with TRBJ1-6, with 9 bases identical to TRBD1. From germline, CDR1 is SGDLS and CDR2 YYNGEE. The CDR3 length is 18 residues. V was pared by 2 bases and J by 3 bases, with 9 bases of the junction left unmatched. The CDR3 bases are TGTGCCAGCAGCGTTACGACAGGGGGAGGGGGCTATAATTCACCCCTCCACTTT. It codes for CASSVTTGGGGYNSPLHF. The full variable domain, in which reference TRBV9 and TRBJ1-6 provide the parts outside the CDR3, is DSGVTQTPKHLITATGQRVTLRCSPRSGDLSVYWYQQSLDQGLQFLIQYYNGEERAKGNILERFSAQQFPDLHSELNLSSLELGDSALYFCASSVTTGGGGYNSPLHFGNGTRLTVT.

The genes are TRBV5-1 and TRBJ2-7, with 8 positions matching TRBD1. V was pared by 0 bases and J by 5 bases, with 7 bases of the junction left unmatched. The length of the CDR3 is 15 residues. Germline CDR1 reads SGHRS; CDR2 reads YFSETQ. The CDR3 bases are TGCGCCAGCAGCTTGGAAACAGGGGGAATCCACGAGCAGTACTTC. Amino acid sequence: CASSLETGGIHEQYF.

The V gene is TRBV7-3, the J gene TRBJ2-1; TRBD2 aligns across 8 bases. Germline CDR1 is SGHTA and CDR2 is FQGTGA. The CDR3 is 13 amino acids. J was trimmed by 8 bases and V by 5 bases; bases with no gene match: 5. The CDR3 region has the DNA TGTGCCAGCAGCCGGGGGGGTGGCGATGAGCAGTTCTTC. Its protein is CASSRGGGDEQFF.

The chain recombines TRBV7-9 with TRBJ2-7; D possibly corresponds to TRBD1 (7 bases). This CDR3 has 11 amino acids. The ends were cut back, 5 bases at V and 9 bases at J, with 11 bases in the middle. Germline V CDR1 and CDR2: SEHNR, FQNEAQ (reference sequence). The DNA of the CDR3 is TGTGCCAGCAGCGACCAGGGGGGGCAGTACTTC. Protein product: CASSDQGGQYF.

This clone appeared a single time. This chain joins TRBV9 and TRBJ1-2, with 7 positions matching TRBD1. The CDR3 sequence is 15 residues long. With 0 bases clipped from V and 4 bases from J, the junction kept 6 bases outside the gene matches. Germline assignment: CDR1 SGDLS and CDR2 YYNGEE. DNA for the CDR3: TGTGCCAGCAGCGTAGAGACAGGGAGAGGCTATGGCTACACCTTC. Translating gives CASSVETGRGYGYTF. Using reference TRBV9 and TRBJ1-2 for the parts outside the CDR3, the full variable domain is DSGVTQTPKHLITATGQRVTLRCSPRSGDLSVYWYQQSLDQGLQFLIQYYNGEERAKGNILERFSAQQFPDLHSELNLSSLELGDSALYFCASSVETGRGYGYTFGSGTRLTVV.

The CDR3 DNA follows: TGTGCCTGGAGGGGACTAGCAAGCACAGATACGCAGTATTTT. Its protein is CAWRGLASTDTQYF. This chain connects TRBV30 to TRBJ2-3; TRBD2 aligns across 9 bases. Looked up from germline, CDR1 is GTSNPN and CDR2 is SVGIG (reference sequence). V trimming: 3 bases; J trimming: 0 bases; junction bases outside the gene matches: 1. This CDR3 is 14 amino acids long.

This clone was found once. J is TRBJ2-3 and V is TRBV5-1, with 13 positions matching TRBD2. V lost 4 bases to trimming and J lost 1 base; unmatched junction nucleotides: 3. The CDR3 loop spans 16 amino acids. The germline V gene encodes CDR1 SGHRS and CDR2 YFSETQ. The CDR3 is CASSPGLAGGTDTQYF. CDR3 sequence (DNA): TGCGCCAGCAGCCCTGGACTAGCGGGAGGCACAGATACGCAGTATTTT.

The chain employs TRBV5-4 and TRBJ1-2, with a possible D match to TRBD1 (5 bases). V was trimmed by 0 bases and J by 3 bases, leaving 15 bases between them. The CDR3 spans 16 residues. In germline, CDR1 is SGHNT, CDR2 YYREEE (reference sequence). This chain's CDR3 is CASSLGGFREDYGYTF. The CDR3, as DNA: TGTGCCAGCAGCTTGGGGGGGTTCAGGGAGGACTATGGCTACACCTTC.

This rearrangement joins TRBV27 to TRBJ1-5; 8 bases are a match to TRBD1. Germline assignment: CDR1 MNHEY and CDR2 SMNVEV (reference sequence). V shed 5 bases, J shed 0 bases, and the junction held 9 bases outside the gene matches. CDR3 size: 17 residues. The CDR3 sequence: CASSRSVQGDSNQPQHF. In nucleotides, the CDR3 is TGTGCCAGCAGTCGATCGGTACAGGGGGATAGCAATCAGCCCCAGCATTTT.

V gene TRBV25-1 combines with J gene TRBJ1-5; TRBD1 agrees at 7 bases. The junction had 3 bases not matched to a gene; V was cut back by 5 bases and J by 2 bases. Germline V gene data show CDR1 as MGHDK and CDR2 as SYGVNS. This CDR3 region has 14 residues. CDR3 residues: CASSSGGGNQPQHF. The DNA of the CDR3 is TGTGCCAGCAGTTCAGGGGGTGGCAATCAGCCCCAGCATTTT.

The chain links TRBV4-2 to TRBJ1-3; D is uncertain. Germline CDR1 reads LGHNA; CDR2 reads YNFKEQ. V was clipped by 1 base and J by 0 bases, with 4 bases between them. This CDR3 region has 14 residues. CDR3 residues: CASSQASSGNTIYF. The CDR3 nucleotides read TGTGCCAGCAGCCAAGCCTCCTCTGGAAACACCATATATTTT.

This clone has just one count. The CDR3 spells CASSIRGESSYEQYF. CDR3 DNA sequence: TGTGCCAGTAGTATCCGGGGAGAAAGCTCCTACGAGCAGTACTTC. The chain couples TRBV19 to TRBJ2-7, with TRBD2 as a possible D gene (5 bases). Germline V gene lookup returns CDR1 LNHDA and CDR2 SQIVND (reference sequence). This CDR3 is built from 15 residues. Trimming took off 3 bases at V and 0 bases at J, with 12 bases between the two ends.

This clone was picked up one time. The chain couples TRBV6-5 to TRBJ1-6; D remains unclear. The length of the CDR3 is 14 residues. Germline CDR1 and CDR2: MNHEY and SVGAGI. The V gene lost 6 bases and the J gene lost 12 bases, with 18 bases spanning the gap. CDR3 sequence: CASRNTPAGLPLHF. The CDR3 region has the DNA TGTGCCAGCAGAAATACTCCGGCCGGGTTACCCCTCCACTTT.

The V and J genes are TRBV7-9 and TRBJ1-2; a possible D gene is TRBD1 (6 bases). Trimming cost V 5 bases and J 2 bases, with 12 bases left between them. CDR1 is SEHNR and CDR2 is FQNEAQ in the germline V gene (reference sequence). CDR3 length: 14 residues. The CDR3 protein is CASSPWTVNYGYTF. CDR3 bases: TGTGCCAGCAGCCCGTGGACAGTAAACTATGGCTACACCTTC.

The chain employs TRBV7-9 and TRBJ1-2, with D unresolved. Trimming cost V 1 base and J 0 bases, with 6 bases left between them. The CDR3 runs 14 residues. Germline CDR1 reads SEHNR; CDR2 reads FQNEAQ (reference sequence). CDR3 amino acids: CASSLERANYGYTF. The CDR3 coding sequence is TGTGCCAGCAGCTTAGAGAGGGCTAACTATGGCTACACCTTC.

V and J are TRBV2 and TRBJ2-2; weak D call: TRBD1 (5 bases). This CDR3 spans 15 amino acids. CDR1 is SNHLY and CDR2 is FYNNEI in the germline V gene. V was shortened by 7 bases and J by 4 bases, with 16 bases between the two germline ends. CDR3 bases: TGTGCCAGCACTGTGGACACCCCGATCACCGGGGAGCTGTTTTTT. Encoded protein: CASTVDTPITGELFF.

The chain recombines TRBV30 with TRBJ2-1; 8 bases agree with TRBD2. CDR3 length: 15 residues. The germline CDR1 and CDR2 sequences are GTSNPN and SVGIG (reference sequence). J lost 3 bases, V lost 0 bases, and 4 bases had no gene match. CDR3 nucleotides: TGTGCCTGGAGTGTACGGGCGGGAGGCTACAATGAGCAGTTCTTC. This translates into CAWSVRAGGYNEQFF.

This chain joins TRBV5-8 and TRBJ1-4; D not resolved. The CDR3 is 15 amino acids. Trimming stripped 0 bases from V and 8 bases from J, with 14 bases between. Germline V lookup: CDR1 SGHTS, CDR2 YDEGEE. In DNA, the CDR3 is TGTGCCAGCAGCTTGGAAGTTGGAGGGAACGAAAAACTGTTTTTT. Protein: CASSLEVGGNEKLFF. Full variable domain (missing parts from reference TRBV5-8 and TRBJ1-4): EAGVTQSPTHLIKTRGQQATLRCSPISGHTSVYWYQQALGLGLQFLLWYDEGEERNRGNFPPRFSGRQFPNYSSELNVNALELEDSALYLCASSLEVGGNEKLFFGSGTQLSVL.